This note documents a single T cell receptor beta chain sequence. Its target is unknown. With 8 bases removed from V and 2 bases from J, the gap between germline ends came to 15 bases. Looked up from germline, CDR1 is MNHEY and CDR2 is SMNVEV (reference sequence). This CDR3 contains 14 residues. The assay was immunoSEQ multiplex PCR, and TCRdb's table has in-frame clones only and misses some. Here the sample spans 450,000 to 500,000 clones, 75% to 85% being singletons. The sample belongs to a study of shared clonotypes between healthy human individuals. Study overall: Donors, aged 18 to 49, were two women and a few men.

Points from the study as a whole: Genetic and exposure-history diversity was limited by the small donor number.

Samples left unsorted employed approximately 94 million PBMCs for genomic DNA. The origin of this receptor is a middle-aged woman in good health. Some clones in this sample may be carry-over from other donors' samples. This chain uses TRBV27 with TRBJ1-1; D gene unclear. Sequencing used PBMCs. The DNA of the CDR3 is TGTGCCAGCTCCCCTTGGGCGGGAAACACTGAAGCTTTCTTT. Its protein is CASSPWAGNTEAFF.